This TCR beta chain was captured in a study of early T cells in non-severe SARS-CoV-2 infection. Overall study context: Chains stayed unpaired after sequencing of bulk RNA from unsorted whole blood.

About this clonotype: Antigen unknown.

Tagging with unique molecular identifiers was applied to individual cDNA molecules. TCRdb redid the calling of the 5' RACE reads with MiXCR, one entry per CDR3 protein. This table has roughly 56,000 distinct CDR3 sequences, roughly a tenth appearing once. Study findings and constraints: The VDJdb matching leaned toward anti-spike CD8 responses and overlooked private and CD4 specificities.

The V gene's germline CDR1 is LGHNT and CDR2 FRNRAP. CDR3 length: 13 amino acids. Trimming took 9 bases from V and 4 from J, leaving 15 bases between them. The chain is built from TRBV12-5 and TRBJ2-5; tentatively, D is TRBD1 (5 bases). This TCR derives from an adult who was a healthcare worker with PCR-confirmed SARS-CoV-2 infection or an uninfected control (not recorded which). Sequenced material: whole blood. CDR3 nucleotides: TGTGCTAGCCTGAAGGGGCTCCGAGAGACCCAGTACTTC. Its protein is CASLKGLRETQYF.